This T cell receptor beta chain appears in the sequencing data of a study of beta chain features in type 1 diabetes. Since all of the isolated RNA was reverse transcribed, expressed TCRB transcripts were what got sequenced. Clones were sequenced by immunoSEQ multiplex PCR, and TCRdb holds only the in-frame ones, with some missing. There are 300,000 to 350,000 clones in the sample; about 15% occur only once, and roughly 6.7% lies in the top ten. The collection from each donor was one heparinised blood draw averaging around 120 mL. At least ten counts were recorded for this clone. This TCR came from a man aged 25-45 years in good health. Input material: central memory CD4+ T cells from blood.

The CDR3 is CASSLTHRASNQPQHF. The DNA of the CDR3 is TGTGCCAGCAGCTTAACCCACAGGGCTAGCAATCAGCCCCAGCATTTT. V gene TRBV5-4 combines with J gene TRBJ1-5, with D tentatively TRBD1 (6 bases). Germline V gene data show CDR1 as SGHNT and CDR2 as YYREEE (reference sequence). This CDR3 has 16 residues. Trimming cost V 2 bases and J 0 bases, with 12 bases left between them.